A selection of T cell receptor beta chains follows, all from one sample in a study of blood T cell repertoires in COVID-19. Profiled with immunoSEQ multiplex PCR; TCRdb holds only in-frame clones, not every one. The table records roughly 150,000 clones, more than 65% of them present only once. Sequencing was carried out using peripheral blood. These receptors were obtained from a woman in her fifties or sixties with acute or convalescent COVID-19. Both conserved end residues are part of each CDR3. A D gene is named only where the DNA matches it firmly. Only some rows state a clone size, as once, few, many or a class for expanded clones.

CASSVEGGSREKLFF	TGTGCCAGCAGTGTGGAAGGGGGCAGTCGGGAAAAACTGTTTTTT	TRBV2	TRBJ1-4	-	TRBD1
CASSLTGSSYNEQFF	TGTGCCAGCAGCTTGACGGGGAGCTCCTACAATGAGCAGTTCTTC	TRBV11-3	TRBJ2-1	-	-
CASSSYTGEQFF	TGTGCCAGCAGTTCCTACACGGGTGAGCAGTTCTTC	TRBV6-2/TRBV6-3	TRBJ2-1	-	-
CASREGSGEWNSPLHF	TGTGCCAGTCGGGAAGGGAGTGGGGAGTGGAATTCACCCCTCCACTTT	TRBV19	TRBJ1-6	-	-
CASSVEDLGGYTF	TGTGCCAGCAGCGTAGAAGACCTAGGCGGCTACACCTTC	TRBV9	TRBJ1-2	few	-
CASSLHPGATANTEAFF	TGTGCCAGCAGTCTTCATCCGGGAGCCACGGCGAACACTGAAGCTTTCTTT	TRBV27	TRBJ1-1	-	-
CATSRGTSGNYNEQFF	TGTGCCACCAGCCGTGGGACTAGCGGGAACTACAATGAGCAGTTCTTC	TRBV15	TRBJ2-1	-	TRBD2
CASSPSSGTGGYEQYF	TGCGCCAGCAGCCCGTCGTCCGGGACAGGGGGTTACGAGCAGTACTTC	TRBV5-1	TRBJ2-7	-	TRBD1
CASSDGTGDLGGYTF	TGTGCCAGCAGTGACGGGACAGGGGACCTCGGGGGCTACACCTTC	TRBV2	TRBJ1-2	-	TRBD1
CASSLGVRGSGNTIYF	TGCGCCAGCAGCTTGGGCGTCAGGGGCTCTGGAAACACCATATATTTT	TRBV5-1	TRBJ1-3	-	-
CASSVDPGRGEKLFF	TGTGCCAGCAGCGTAGACCCAGGGCGAGGTGAAAAACTGTTTTTT	TRBV9	TRBJ1-4	-	-
CASSQTRQGPNEKLFF	TGTGCCAGCAGCCAAACGCGACAGGGGCCTAATGAAAAACTGTTTTTT	TRBV4-2	TRBJ1-4	-	TRBD1
CASSDFRGRIGGNTIYF	TGTGCCAGCAGTGACTTCAGGGGGCGAATAGGTGGAAACACCATATATTTT	TRBV2	TRBJ1-3	-	TRBD1